The text below deals with one T cell receptor (beta chain). Its antigen is unidentified. These data belong to a study of CD8 T cells in Susac syndrome. Per germline, CDR1 SQVTM and CDR2 ANQGSEA. J gave up 5 bases and V 7 bases, and 13 bases lay outside the gene matches. The CDR3 has 15 residues. Overall study findings and caveats: Total CD8+ and CD8+ TEMRA repertoires contained over 15 and five Susac-specific public clones, respectively.

After extraction with the RNeasy kit, roughly 0.5 to 1 ug of the RNA was reverse transcribed using random hexamers. Each CDR3 protein is one row after TCRdb ran MiXCR on the immunoSEQ multiplex PCR reads. Of approximately 120,000 distinct CDR3 sequences listed, just under 95% are singletons. The sequencing input was CD8+ T cells from PBMCs. The chain is built from TRBV29-1 and TRBJ2-3; 9 bases line up with TRBD2. This clonotype was obtained from a human donor with Susac syndrome. CDR3 in amino acids: CSATGLAKGGDTQYF. The CDR3 DNA follows: TGCAGCGCTACAGGACTAGCGAAAGGGGGAGATACGCAGTATTTT.